This T cell receptor beta chain is drawn from a study of shared clonotypes between healthy human individuals. For each subset, genomic DNA was distributed in equal portions over several immunoSEQ plates. Original data processing: ImmunoSEQ supplied junction-only sequences lacking quality scores, so filtering was different. This table comes from immunoSEQ multiplex PCR, and its TCRdb copy is limited to in-frame clones, with some not included. The V and J calls and the clone size are those of that table, but D and trimming were determined from the DNA. Of 2 million to 2.5 million clones in the sample, approximately 95% were seen once. A split of CD4+ cells into CD45RA+ naive and CD45RA-negative memory subsets was performed. Comment on this clone: Its antigen is currently unknown.

Study-level findings and limits: Genetic and exposure-history diversity was limited by the few donors.

The CDR3 extends over 13 amino acids. Germline V gene lookup returns CDR1 MNHEY and CDR2 SVGAGI. V was pared by 6 bases and J by 4 bases, with 12 bases between. The chain recombines TRBV6-5 with TRBJ1-2; TRBD1 is a possible D gene (5 bases). The clonotype was recovered from a man in his late teens or twenties in good health. Some clones in this sample may be carry-over from other donors' samples. Sequenced sample: naive CD4+ T cells from PBMCs. The subset: CD45RA+ positively selected. CDR3 bases: TGTGCCAGCAGAACCGCCGGGACCTATGGCTACACCTTC. As protein: CASRTAGTYGYTF.